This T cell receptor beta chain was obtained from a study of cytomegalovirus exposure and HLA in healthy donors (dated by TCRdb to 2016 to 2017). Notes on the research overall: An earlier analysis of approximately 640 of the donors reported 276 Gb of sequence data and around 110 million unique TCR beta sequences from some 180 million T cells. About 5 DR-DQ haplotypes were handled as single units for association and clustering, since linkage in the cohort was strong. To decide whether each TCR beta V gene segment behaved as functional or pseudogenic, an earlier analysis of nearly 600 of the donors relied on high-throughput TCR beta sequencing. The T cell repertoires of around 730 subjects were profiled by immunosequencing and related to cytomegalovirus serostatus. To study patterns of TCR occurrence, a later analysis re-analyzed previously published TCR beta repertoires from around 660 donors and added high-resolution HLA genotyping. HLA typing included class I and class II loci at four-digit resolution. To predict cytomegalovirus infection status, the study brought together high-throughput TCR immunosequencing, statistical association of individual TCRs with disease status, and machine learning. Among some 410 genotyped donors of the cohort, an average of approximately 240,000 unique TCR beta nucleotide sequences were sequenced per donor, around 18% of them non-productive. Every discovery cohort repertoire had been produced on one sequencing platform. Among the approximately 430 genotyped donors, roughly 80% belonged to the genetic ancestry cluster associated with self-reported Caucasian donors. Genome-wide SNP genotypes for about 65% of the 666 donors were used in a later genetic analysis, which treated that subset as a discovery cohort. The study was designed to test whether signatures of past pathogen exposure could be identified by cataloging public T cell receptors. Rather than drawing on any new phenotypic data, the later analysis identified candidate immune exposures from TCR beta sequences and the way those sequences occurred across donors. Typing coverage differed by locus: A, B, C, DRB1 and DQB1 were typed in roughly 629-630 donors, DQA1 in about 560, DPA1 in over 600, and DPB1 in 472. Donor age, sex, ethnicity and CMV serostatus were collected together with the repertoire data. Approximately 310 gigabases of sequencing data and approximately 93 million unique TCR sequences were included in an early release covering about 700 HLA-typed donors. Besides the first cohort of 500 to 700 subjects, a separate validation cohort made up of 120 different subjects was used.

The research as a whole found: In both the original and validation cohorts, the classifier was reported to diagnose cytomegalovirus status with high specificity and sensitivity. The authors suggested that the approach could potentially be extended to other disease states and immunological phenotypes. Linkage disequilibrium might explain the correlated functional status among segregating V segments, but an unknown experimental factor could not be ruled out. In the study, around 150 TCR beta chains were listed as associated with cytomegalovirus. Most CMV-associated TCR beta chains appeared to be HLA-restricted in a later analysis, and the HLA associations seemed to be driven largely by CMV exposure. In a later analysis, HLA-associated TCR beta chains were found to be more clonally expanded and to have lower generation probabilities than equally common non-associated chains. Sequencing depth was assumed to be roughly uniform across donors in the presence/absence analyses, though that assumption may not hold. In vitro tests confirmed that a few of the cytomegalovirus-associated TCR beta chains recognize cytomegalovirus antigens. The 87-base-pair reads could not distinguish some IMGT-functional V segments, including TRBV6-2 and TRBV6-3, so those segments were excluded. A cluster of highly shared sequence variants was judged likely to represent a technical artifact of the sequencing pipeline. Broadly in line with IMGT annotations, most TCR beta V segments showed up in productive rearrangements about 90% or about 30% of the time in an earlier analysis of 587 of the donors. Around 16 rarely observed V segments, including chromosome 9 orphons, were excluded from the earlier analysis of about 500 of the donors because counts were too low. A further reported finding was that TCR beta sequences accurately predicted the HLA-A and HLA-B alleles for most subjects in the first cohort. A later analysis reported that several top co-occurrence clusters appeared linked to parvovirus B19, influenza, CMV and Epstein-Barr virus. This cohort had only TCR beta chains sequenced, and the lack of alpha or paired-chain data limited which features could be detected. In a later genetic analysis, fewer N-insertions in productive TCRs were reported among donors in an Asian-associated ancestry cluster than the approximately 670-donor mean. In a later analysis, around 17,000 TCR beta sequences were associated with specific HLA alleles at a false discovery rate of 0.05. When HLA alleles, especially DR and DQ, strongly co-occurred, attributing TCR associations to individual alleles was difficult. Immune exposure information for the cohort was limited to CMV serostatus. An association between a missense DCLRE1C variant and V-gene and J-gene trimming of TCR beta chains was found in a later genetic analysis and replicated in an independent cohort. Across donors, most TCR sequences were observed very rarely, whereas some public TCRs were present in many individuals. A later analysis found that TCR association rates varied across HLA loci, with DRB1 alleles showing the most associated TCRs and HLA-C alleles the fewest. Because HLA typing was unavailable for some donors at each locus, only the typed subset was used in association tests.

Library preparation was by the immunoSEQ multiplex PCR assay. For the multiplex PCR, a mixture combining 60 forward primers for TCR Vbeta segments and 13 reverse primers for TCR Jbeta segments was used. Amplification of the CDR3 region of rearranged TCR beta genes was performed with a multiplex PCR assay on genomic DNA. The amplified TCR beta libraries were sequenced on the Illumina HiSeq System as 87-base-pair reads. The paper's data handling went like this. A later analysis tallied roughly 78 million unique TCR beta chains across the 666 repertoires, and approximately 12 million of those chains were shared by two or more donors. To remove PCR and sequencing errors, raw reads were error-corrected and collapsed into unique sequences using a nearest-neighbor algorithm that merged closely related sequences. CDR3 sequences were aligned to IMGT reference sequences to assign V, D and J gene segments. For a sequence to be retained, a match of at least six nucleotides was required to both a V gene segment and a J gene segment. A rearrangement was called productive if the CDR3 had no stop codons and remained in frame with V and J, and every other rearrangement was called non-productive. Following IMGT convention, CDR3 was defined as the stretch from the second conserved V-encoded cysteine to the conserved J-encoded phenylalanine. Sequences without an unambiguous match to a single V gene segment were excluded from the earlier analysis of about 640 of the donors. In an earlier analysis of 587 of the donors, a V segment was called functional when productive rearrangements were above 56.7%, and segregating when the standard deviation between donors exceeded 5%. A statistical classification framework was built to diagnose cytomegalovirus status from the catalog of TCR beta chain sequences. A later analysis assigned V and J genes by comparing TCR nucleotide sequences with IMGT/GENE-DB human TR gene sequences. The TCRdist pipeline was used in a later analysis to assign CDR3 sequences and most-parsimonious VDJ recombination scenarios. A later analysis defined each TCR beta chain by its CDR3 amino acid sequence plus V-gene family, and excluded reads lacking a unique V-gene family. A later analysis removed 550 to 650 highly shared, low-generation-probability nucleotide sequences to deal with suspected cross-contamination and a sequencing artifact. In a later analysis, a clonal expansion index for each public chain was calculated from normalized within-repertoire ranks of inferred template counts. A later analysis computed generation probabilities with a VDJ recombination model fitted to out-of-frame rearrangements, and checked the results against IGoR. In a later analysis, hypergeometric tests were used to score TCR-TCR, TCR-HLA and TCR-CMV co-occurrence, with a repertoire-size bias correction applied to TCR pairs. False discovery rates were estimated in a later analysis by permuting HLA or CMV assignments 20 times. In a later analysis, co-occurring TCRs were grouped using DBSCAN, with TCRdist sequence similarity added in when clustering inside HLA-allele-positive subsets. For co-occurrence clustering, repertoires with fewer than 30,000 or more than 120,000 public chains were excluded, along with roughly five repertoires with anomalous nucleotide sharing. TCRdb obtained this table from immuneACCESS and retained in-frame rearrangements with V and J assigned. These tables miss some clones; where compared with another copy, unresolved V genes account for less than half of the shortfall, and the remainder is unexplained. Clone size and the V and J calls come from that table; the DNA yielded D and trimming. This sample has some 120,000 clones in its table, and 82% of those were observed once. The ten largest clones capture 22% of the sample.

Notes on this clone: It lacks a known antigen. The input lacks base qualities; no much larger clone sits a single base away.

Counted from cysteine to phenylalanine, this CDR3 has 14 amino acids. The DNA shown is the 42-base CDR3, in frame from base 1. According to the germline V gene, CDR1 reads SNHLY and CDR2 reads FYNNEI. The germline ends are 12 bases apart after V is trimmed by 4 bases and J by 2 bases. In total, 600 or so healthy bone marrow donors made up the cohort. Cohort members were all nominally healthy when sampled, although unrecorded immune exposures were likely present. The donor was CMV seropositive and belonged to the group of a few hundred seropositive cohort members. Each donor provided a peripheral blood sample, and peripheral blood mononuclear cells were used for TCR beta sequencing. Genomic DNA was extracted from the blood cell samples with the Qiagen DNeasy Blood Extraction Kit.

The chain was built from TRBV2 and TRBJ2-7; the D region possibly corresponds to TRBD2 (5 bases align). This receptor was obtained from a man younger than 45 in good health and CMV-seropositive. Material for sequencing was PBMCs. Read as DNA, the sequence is TGTGCCAGCAGTGGGGTGGAGGCCCCCTACGAGCAGTACTTC. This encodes CASSGVEAPYEQYF.